This T cell receptor beta chain was observed in a study of blood T cell repertoires in COVID-19 (dated by TCRdb to the early 2020s). With regard to the full study: Collaborator samples came from the United States, Italy and Spain and covered acute and convalescent phases of COVID-19. The repertoires were made available in a free public database intended to serve as a resource for research on the immune response to SARS-CoV-2. The samples were drawn from two sources: the first 160 participants of the ongoing ImmuneRACE study, and 1,200 or so subjects contributed by 6 global collaborators. The prospective study material was composed of cDNA or gDNA derived from T cells, B-cell-depleted T cells, or PBMCs. Deeply sampled blood TCRbeta repertoires from subjects exposed to, actively infected with, or recovered from COVID-19 were included in the dataset. Where HLA class I and class II types were available, the types were taken from metadata supplied by the sample provider, not from assay-based typing. The sample metadata nearly always contained a de-identified subject ID, COVID-19 status, age in years and sex. Overall study results and their limits: Clinical and demographic metadata were provided uncurated, with the amount varying by source and participant.

As for this clone: Its antigen is unknown. Base qualities are not provided; no much larger clone lies one nucleotide away.

One collaborating source in Seattle enrolled patients while the patients were actively infected and followed the patients over time throughout the course of disease. Whole blood was collected in K2EDTA tubes by collaborating institutions according to the institutions' own protocols. For TCRbeta analysis, collaborators shipped samples in one of three forms: frozen whole blood, isolated PBMCs, or DNA extracted from either of those sample types. V ends up 4 bases short and J 4 bases short, with an unmatched junction base count of 3. The CDR3 has 14 amino acids, counting the end cysteine and phenylalanine. The retained sequence is limited to the CDR3, 42 bases, with the frame set at the first base. Taken from the germline V gene, the CDR1 and CDR2 loops are LGHNA and YNFKEQ. The immunoSEQ Assay, a bias-controlled multiplex PCR, was used to amplify TCRbeta CDR3 regions from genomic DNA. The study's own analysis went as follows. The number of nucleated cells in each sample was estimated from the amplification of reference gene primers within the assay. To quantify the absolute abundance of each unique TCRbeta CDR3 rearrangement, sequence reads were collapsed and filtered. For each sample, productive Simpson clonality was calculated as the square root of Simpson's diversity index over productive rearrangements. TCRdb limited this immuneACCESS table to in-frame rearrangements with V and J called. A share of clones is missing; checked studies link under half to unresolved V genes, and the rest is unexplained. Clonal size and the V and J genes are those of that table, whereas D and trimming came from the DNA. In this sample the table shows tens of thousands of clones, around 86% of which occur a single time. Jointly, the top ten make up over 5% of the sample.

This receptor was obtained from a man between 60 and 75 years old with COVID-19, enrolled during active disease. The chain uses TRBV4-2 and TRBJ2-7; 11 bases in the junction line up with TRBD2. Sequenced input: peripheral blood. The sequence in DNA is TGTGCCAGCAGCCCGGGACTAGCGGTGTACGAGCAGTACTTC. The translation is CASSPGLAVYEQYF.